The sequence of this T cell receptor (beta chain) was determined in a study of T cells in Graves' hyperthyroidism and ophthalmopathy. RNA transcripts provided the source from which TCR beta CDR3 regions were amplified. A first-round RT-PCR of the TCR CDR3 used the HTBI primer set. Each CDR3 protein gets one entry after TCRdb re-called the multiplex PCR reads with MiXCR. The data show about 290,000 distinct CDR3 sequences, roughly 13% seen once. In germline, CDR1 is KGHSH, CDR2 LQKENI. With 5 bases removed from V and 4 bases from J, the gap between germline ends came to 16 bases. The CDR3 is 15 amino acids. This clonotype was recorded at least ten times.

V and J are TRBV18 and TRBJ2-3, with no clear D. The TCR was taken from a woman aged 40 to 50 with Graves' hyperthyroidism. The sample consisted of blood. The CDR3 here is CASSSGPRLSDTQYF. CDR3 coding DNA: TGTGCCAGCTCATCCGGGCCGAGGCTTTCAGATACGCAGTATTTT.